This TCR beta chain appears in the sequencing data of a study of blood T cell repertoires in COVID-19 (dated by TCRdb to the early 2020s). Describing the broader study: The collaborator samples originated in the United States, Italy and Spain and spanned the acute and convalescent phases of COVID-19. Where HLA class I and class II types were available, the types were taken from metadata supplied by the sample provider, not from assay-based typing. The prospective study material was composed of cDNA or gDNA derived from T cells, B-cell-depleted T cells, or PBMCs. The repertoires were made available in a free public database intended to serve as a resource for research on the immune response to SARS-CoV-2. The samples were drawn from two sources: the first 160 participants of the ongoing ImmuneRACE study, and 1,000 to 1,500 subjects contributed by 6 global collaborators. The sample metadata nearly always contained a de-identified subject ID, COVID-19 status, age in years and sex. Deeply sampled blood TCRbeta repertoires from subjects exposed to, actively infected with, or recovered from COVID-19 were included in the dataset.

In the prospective study, participants were 18 to 89 years old, resided in under 30 geographic areas of the United States, and were enrolled through a virtual design. In the prospective study, participants were assigned to cohorts based on the clinical history participants reported in a screening survey and a study questionnaire. A participant counted as exposed if, within 2 weeks of entering the study, that participant had been in contact with someone who had a PCR-confirmed or clinician-diagnosed COVID-19 case. In the prospective study, whole blood, serum and a nasopharyngeal or oropharyngeal swab were collected from each participant by mobile phlebotomists. Over a roughly 2-month period, participants in the prospective study had the option of providing additional blood draws and questionnaires. Before DNA extraction, blood samples from the prospective study were shipped at room temperature or frozen.

Reading from cysteine to phenylalanine, the CDR3 counts 14 amino acids. Only the CDR3 DNA is retained, 42 bases long and in frame from the first base. CDR1 MNHEY and CDR2 SVGAGI were looked up in the germline V gene. V is shortened by 6 bases, J by 0 bases, and the region joining them spans 11 bases. TCRbeta CDR3 regions were amplified from genomic DNA by means of the immunoSEQ Assay, a bias-controlled multiplex PCR. The paper's processing steps were these. Within the assay, amplification of reference gene primers was used to estimate how many nucleated cells each sample contained. Sequence reads were collapsed and filtered to measure the absolute abundance of every unique TCRbeta CDR3 rearrangement. For each sample, productive Simpson clonality was calculated as the square root of Simpson's diversity index over productive rearrangements. The immuneACCESS repertoire file appears here via TCRdb, limited to in-frame rearrangements. These files lack a portion of the clones; in checked studies, under half of the deficit traces to unresolved V genes, and the cause of the others is not known. Clonal size and the V and J genes are those of that table, whereas D and trimming came from the DNA. The sample contains under 400,000 clones, roughly 90% of them found a single time. Together, the top ten hold about 0.94% of the sample.

Beyond this particular receptor, the publication reports: The quantity of clinical and demographic metadata differed by source and by participant and was supplied without curation.

A note on this clone: Its cognate antigen has yet to be identified. Base qualities are missing; no much larger clone stands one base away.

The sequencing input was PBMCs or T cells enriched from blood (not recorded which). The V and J segments used are TRBV6-5 and TRBJ1-1; the D gene identity is not certain. The TCR sequence derives from a woman under 40 who had been exposed to COVID-19. The CDR3 region has the sequence CASRVAGLNTEAFF. The sequence in DNA is TGTGCCAGCAGGGTTGCGGGCCTGAACACTGAAGCTTTCTTT.